This T cell receptor (beta chain) was identified during a study of response to subunit inactivated influenza vaccine. General study points: Each seasonal influenza vaccination recruits few new T cells, the authors suggested.

Unmatched junction bases numbered 5, after V lost 3 bases and J lost 8 bases. CDR1 and CDR2 from the germline V gene are KGHSH and LQKENI. The CDR3 is 14 amino acids. Concerning this clonotype itself: The antigen is unknown.

One entry per CDR3 protein results from TCRdb running MiXCR on the RT-PCR reads. This sample carries about 480,000 distinct CDR3 sequences, 10% to 15% of them seen once, and the ten largest clones take under 15%. This receptor was obtained from a man in his fifties or sixties who received an inactivated influenza vaccine. Sequences were derived from PBMCs from blood, sampled about 40 days after vaccination. This chain connects TRBV18 to TRBJ2-7; 12 nucleotides agree with TRBD1. The CDR3 coding sequence is TGTGCCAGCTCACCCGGGACAGGGGGCGTCAAGCAGTACTTC. The encoded protein is CASSPGTGGVKQYF.